These 7 T cell receptor beta chains came from one sample sequenced in a study of blood T cell dynamics during melanoma immunotherapy. The protocol was immunoSEQ multiplex PCR, while the TCRdb copy is restricted to in-frame clones and leaves out a portion. The sample lists about 14,000 clones, 65% to 90% occurring once. Time point defined: pre-treatment baseline. The sample here was blood, taken from a patient treated with checkpoint blockade. The receptors come from a human donor with melanoma.

The J gene is TRBJ2-3, the V gene TRBV18; TRBD2 agrees at 13 bases. Trimming took 1 base from V and 5 from J; bases not matched to a gene: 3. The CDR3 loop spans 16 amino acids. The germline gives CDR1 KGHSH, CDR2 LQKENI. Here the CDR3 reads CASSPRLAGGKDTQYF. The CDR3 coding sequence is TGTGCCAGCTCACCACGACTAGCGGGGGGAAAAGATACGCAGTATTTT.

The V call is TRBV5-4, the J call TRBJ2-5; 8 positions match TRBD2. This CDR3 contains 13 residues. Germline values: CDR1 SGHNT, CDR2 YYREEE (reference sequence). J gave up 4 bases and V 4 bases, and 3 bases lay outside the gene matches. The CDR3 DNA sequence: TGTGCCAGCAGCCCCGGGGGGGGAGAGACCCAGTACTTC. Its protein is CASSPGGGETQYF.

The V gene is TRBV10-3, the J gene TRBJ2-4; 13 bases line up with TRBD2. V dropped 0 bases and J dropped 6; count of bases not matched to a gene: 8. CDR1 and CDR2 (germline): ENHRY, SYGVKD. CDR3 size: 18 residues. The CDR3 region has the DNA TGTGCCATCAGTGAGTCCGGGACTAGCGGGACTTTGGGAAACATTCAGTACTTC. As protein: CAISESGTSGTLGNIQYF.

V is TRBV9 and J is TRBJ1-4, with a weak D call TRBD1 (5 bases). The CDR3 loop spans 15 amino acids. With 4 bases removed from V and 6 bases from J, the gap between germline ends came to 16 bases. Germline V lookup: CDR1 SGDLS, CDR2 YYNGEE. The CDR3 loop is CASSRSGIGDEKLFF. DNA of the CDR3: TGTGCCAGCAGCCGCTCAGGGATAGGGGATGAAAAACTGTTTTTT.

The rearrangement uses TRBV5-4 and TRBJ1-2; TRBD1 aligns across 7 bases. The CDR3 totals 14 residues. The ends lost 4 bases at V and 5 bases at J; junction bases unmatched: 8. The germline V gene encodes CDR1 SGHNT and CDR2 YYREEE (reference sequence). The CDR3 bases are TGTGCCAGCAGCGACTTGGGACAGATTTATGGCTACACCTTC. It yields the protein CASSDLGQIYGYTF.

This clone has a single count. The V and J genes are TRBV10-3 and TRBJ1-1; D unclear. Germline V gives CDR1 ENHRY, CDR2 SYGVKD. V lost 3 bases to trimming and J lost 0 bases, with 8 bases between them. The length of the CDR3 is 14 residues. The CDR3 DNA follows: TGTGCCATCAGTGACCGATCCATGAACACTGAAGCTTTCTTT. Amino acid sequence: CAISDRSMNTEAFF.

Only a few counts were recorded for this clone. The rearrangement links TRBV2 to TRBJ2-5; TRBD1 might be the D (6 bases). The germline V and J ends were trimmed by 8 bases and 5 bases, with 21 bases remaining between them. There are 15 residues in the CDR3. From germline, CDR1 is SNHLY and CDR2 FYNNEI. CDR3 DNA sequence: TGTGCCAGCGCAAGAAGTCAGGGGATGGGGGAGACCCAGTACTTC. Its protein product is CASARSQGMGETQYF.